Following are 20 T cell receptor beta chains from one sample sequenced in a study of shared clonotypes between healthy human individuals. Method: immunoSEQ multiplex PCR; TCRdb's copy keeps in-frame clones and lacks some. The data show under 750,000 clones, with around 77% seen just once and approximately 1.8% held by the top ten. Sequenced: memory CD4+ T cells sorted from blood. Indicated subset: CD45RA-negative fraction. Receptors originate from a woman aged 25 to 39 in good health.

In DNA form, the CDR3 reads TGTGCCAGCGCCTCGGGACAGGGGGCTTATGGCTACACCTTC. Translating gives CASASGQGAYGYTF. The gene calls are TRBV6-5 and TRBJ1-2, with 12 bases aligning to TRBD1. This CDR3 is 14 amino acids long. CDR1 and CDR2 from the germline V gene are MNHEY and SVGAGI. V shed 8 bases, J shed 5 bases, and the junction held 6 bases outside the gene matches.

The chain combines TRBV2 with TRBJ2-5; 12 bases align to TRBD2. The CDR3 length is 16 residues. The V gene end was trimmed by 5 bases and the J gene end by 4 bases; junction bases not matched to a gene: 8. In germline, CDR1 is SNHLY, CDR2 FYNNEI. As DNA, the CDR3 is TGTGCCAGCAGTTCCCGGACTAGCGGGGCCCGAGAGACCCAGTACTTC. Amino acid sequence: CASSSRTSGARETQYF.

Concerning this clone: Other DNA variants within this sample encode the same CDR3. This chain uses TRBV18 with TRBJ2-2; weak D call: TRBD1 (6 bases). This CDR3 region has 14 residues. CDR1 and CDR2 from the germline V gene are KGHSH and LQKENI. The ends were cut back, 3 bases at V and 5 bases at J, with 10 bases in the middle. DNA for the CDR3: TGTGCCAGCTCACCCTCTACAGGGACCGGGGAGCTGTTTTTT. It specifies CASSPSTGTGELFF. Variable domain in full (rest from reference TRBV18 and TRBJ2-2): NAGVMQNPRHLVRRRGQEARLRCSPMKGHSHVYWYRQLPEEGLKFMVYLQKENIIDESGMPKERFSAEFPKEGPSILRIQQVVRGDSAAYFCASSPSTGTGELFFGEGSRLTVL.

In its sample, this clone was seen a few times. The chain carries TRBV11-2 and TRBJ1-3; possible D gene TRBD1, 5 bases. Looked up from germline, CDR1 is SGHAT and CDR2 is FQNNGV. The CDR3 totals 15 residues. The V end lost 2 bases, the J end lost 0 bases, and 8 bases lay between the germline ends. As DNA, the CDR3 is TGTGCCAGCAGCTTATGGGGGGACTCTGGAAACACCATATATTTT. Protein sequence: CASSLWGDSGNTIYF.

This clone was recorded a few times. V usage is TRBV4-1 and J usage is TRBJ2-1; TRBD2 matches at 8 bases. The V gene's germline CDR1 is MGHRA and CDR2 YSYEKL. The CDR3 has 16 residues. J gave up 2 bases and V 1 base, and 4 bases lay outside the gene matches. The CDR3 here is CASSQGSGEAYNEQFF. The DNA for the CDR3 is TGCGCCAGCAGCCAAGGTAGCGGGGAAGCCTACAATGAGCAGTTCTTC.

The chain carries TRBV5-8 and TRBJ2-1; 11 positions match TRBD2. The germline V gene has CDR1 SGHTS and CDR2 YDEGEE. V shed 2 bases, J shed 14 bases, and the junction held 9 bases outside the gene matches. The CDR3 has 14 residues. CDR3 sequence: CASSFPSTSGKEFF. CDR3 DNA: TGTGCCAGCAGCTTCCCCTCGACTAGCGGGAAGGAGTTCTTC. The whole variable domain, remainder taken from reference TRBV5-8 and TRBJ2-1, is EAGVTQSPTHLIKTRGQQATLRCSPISGHTSVYWYQQALGLGLQFLLWYDEGEERNRGNFPPRFSGRQFPNYSSELNVNALELEDSALYLCASSFPSTSGKEFFGPGTRLTVL.

This chain links TRBV5-1 with TRBJ1-3, with 8 bases lining up with TRBD1. There are 15 residues in the CDR3. The germline gives CDR1 SGHRS, CDR2 YFSETQ. V lost 4 bases, J lost 4 bases, and 7 bases stayed unmatched. The CDR3 DNA sequence: TGCGCCAGCAGCCTCTGGACAGGGCCAGGAAACACCATATATTTT. Translated, it gives CASSLWTGPGNTIYF.

J is TRBJ1-5 and V is TRBV2; D uncertain. The germline V and J ends were trimmed by 3 bases and 2 bases, with 8 bases remaining between them. Germline CDR1 reads SNHLY; CDR2 reads FYNNEI. The CDR3 is made up of 14 amino acids. Here the CDR3 reads CASSEQRGNQPQHF. The CDR3 region has the DNA TGTGCCAGCAGTGAGCAGAGGGGCAATCAGCCCCAGCATTTT.

In its sample, this clone was seen once. The CDR3 reads CASSEGRGVDTIYF. The CDR3 DNA follows: TGTGCCAGCAGTGAAGGCCGGGGGGTAGACACCATATATTTT. This chain joins TRBV6-1 and TRBJ1-3; possibly TRBD1 for D (5 bases). The CDR3 runs 14 residues. V lost 1 base and J lost 8, with 12 bases in between. CDR1 is MNHNS, CDR2 SASEGT, per germline.

The chain has TRBV28 and TRBJ2-3; 13 nucleotides line up with TRBD2. Looked up from germline, CDR1 is MDHEN and CDR2 is SYDVKM. J gave up 10 bases and V 2 bases, and 9 bases lay outside the gene matches. The CDR3 runs 16 residues. The CDR3, as DNA: TGTGCCAGCAGTTTAGGAGGACTAGCGGGAGTATCTGCGCAGTATTTT. The encoded protein is CASSLGGLAGVSAQYF.

The chain carries TRBV6-4 and TRBJ2-2; possibly TRBD1 for D (5 bases). Trimming cost V 7 bases and J 1 base, with 10 bases left between them. The CDR3 contains 14 residues. CDR1 is MRHNA and CDR2 is SNTAGT in the germline V gene. CDR3 in amino acids: CASKLQENTGELFF. The CDR3 DNA sequence: TGTGCCAGCAAGTTACAGGAGAACACCGGGGAGCTGTTTTTT.

CDR3 region: CASSSDQGRQETQYF. CDR3 DNA sequence: TGTGCCAGCAGTTCAGACCAGGGGAGGCAAGAGACCCAGTACTTC. The chain employs TRBV28 and TRBJ2-5; possibly TRBD1 or TRBD2 for D (6 bases each). CDR3 length: 15 amino acids. Trimming removed 4 bases at V and 2 bases at J, with 14 bases between. Germline lookup yields CDR1 MDHEN and CDR2 SYDVKM.

This clone was observed a few times. This chain joins TRBV27 and TRBJ1-5; the match to TRBD1 covers 7 bases. CDR1 and CDR2 from the germline V gene are MNHEY and SMNVEV (reference sequence). V shed 5 bases, J shed 0 bases, and the junction held 4 bases outside the gene matches. CDR3 length: 15 residues. CDR3 loop: CASSPGQHSNQPQHF. CDR3 bases: TGTGCCAGCAGTCCGGGACAGCATAGCAATCAGCCCCAGCATTTT.

The chain recombines TRBV5-8 with TRBJ2-7; 9 bases fit TRBD1. Germline V CDR1 and CDR2: SGHTS, YDEGEE. V trimming: 4 bases; J trimming: 5 bases; junction bases outside the gene matches: 10. This CDR3 comprises 15 residues. For the CDR3, the DNA is TGTGCCAGCAGCCTCCAACAGGGGGCGGCGGACGAGCAGTACTTC. Translated, it gives CASSLQQGAADEQYF.

This clone was detected a few times. The gene calls are TRBV9 and TRBJ2-3; D gene ambiguous. V shed 3 bases and J shed 6 bases, with 8 bases lying between them. CDR1 and CDR2 from the germline V gene are SGDLS and YYNGEE. This CDR3 contains 12 residues. The CDR3 loop is CASSGLKDTQYF. CDR3 DNA: TGTGCCAGCAGCGGCCTAAAGGATACGCAGTATTTT.

The chain links TRBV7-9 to TRBJ1-1; D perhaps matches TRBD1 (5 bases). Germline V CDR1 and CDR2: SEHNR, FQNEAQ (reference sequence). V lost 5 bases to trimming and J lost 0 bases, with 16 bases between them. This CDR3 contains 16 residues. The CDR3 coding sequence is TGTGCCAGCAGCCCGCGGGGGACTGACCTGAACACTGAAGCTTTCTTT. Its protein is CASSPRGTDLNTEAFF. Full variable domain (missing parts from reference TRBV7-9 and TRBJ1-1): DTGVSQNPRHKITKRGQNVTFRCDPISEHNRLYWYRQTLGQGPEFLTYFQNEAQLEKSRLLSDRFSAERPKGSFSTLEIQRTEQGDSAMYLCASSPRGTDLNTEAFFGQGTRLTVV.

J is TRBJ2-7 and V is TRBV27, with 8 positions matching TRBD2. Germline lookup yields CDR1 MNHEY and CDR2 SMNVEV (reference sequence). There are 14 residues in the CDR3. The junction had 9 bases not matched to a gene; V was cut back by 5 bases and J by 6 bases. CDR3 sequence: CASSRGGTPFEQYF. The DNA of the CDR3 is TGTGCCAGCAGTCGGGGGGGGACACCCTTCGAGCAGTACTTC.

CDR3 sequence (DNA): TGTGCCAGCAGCCCGACCCATTCCACTAGCGGGAGGGTATACGAGCAGTACTTC. Amino acid sequence: CASSPTHSTSGRVYEQYF. V usage is TRBV4-2 and J usage is TRBJ2-7, with TRBD2 matching over 13 bases. Germline V gene lookup returns CDR1 LGHNA and CDR2 YNFKEQ. The CDR3 is made up of 18 amino acids. Trimming removed 4 bases from V and 4 bases from J; junction bases left unmatched: 13.

The chain uses TRBV19 and TRBJ2-3, with a possible D match to TRBD1 (5 bases). CDR1 and CDR2 from the germline V gene are LNHDA and SQIVND (reference sequence). This CDR3 is 15 amino acids long. The V and J ends lost 1 base and 6 bases respectively, with 14 bases between them. This CDR3 reads CASSIGGVPPDTQYF. The CDR3 DNA sequence: TGTGCCAGTAGTATAGGGGGCGTTCCCCCGGATACGCAGTATTTT.

The V gene is TRBV14, the J gene TRBJ1-3, with TRBD1 matching 10 bases. V shed 4 bases and J 7 bases; nucleotides not matched to a gene: 4. CDR3 length equals 14 residues. CDR1 and CDR2 from the germline V gene are SGHDN and FVKESK. CDR3 nucleotides: TGTGCCAGCAGCCCCCGGACAGGGGGGAACACCATATATTTT. Residues: CASSPRTGGNTIYF. Full variable domain (rest looked up from reference TRBV14 and TRBJ1-3): EAGVTQFPSHSVIEKGQTVTLRCDPISGHDNLYWYRRVMGKEIKFLLHFVKESKQDESGMPNNRFLAERTGGTYSTLKVQPAELEDSGVYFCASSPRTGGNTIYFGEGSWLTVV.